This T cell receptor (beta chain) was sequenced for a study of Graves' ophthalmopathy and Graves' hyperthyroidism. CDR3 length equals 14 residues. In germline, CDR1 is SNHLY, CDR2 FYNNEI. V lost 6 bases, J lost 5 bases, and 5 bases stayed unmatched. From RNA, the CDR3 regions of TCR beta chains were amplified and sequenced. RT-PCR was first run with HTBI primers, then multiplex PCR in a second round. TCRdb called the multiplex PCR reads again in MiXCR, with one record for every CDR3 protein. The table records some 160,000 distinct CDR3 sequences, under 45% of them present only once. The sequence came from a man aged 25 to 40 with Graves' ophthalmopathy. Material for sequencing was peripheral blood. This chain connects TRBV2 to TRBJ1-5; 9 positions match TRBD1. CDR3 residues: CASRTGGKDQPQHF. In nucleotides, the CDR3 is TGTGCCAGCAGGACAGGGGGTAAAGATCAGCCCCAGCATTTT.